Listed below are T cell receptor beta chains from one sample, sequenced in a study of identical twins. One entry per CDR3 protein, called by TCRdb with MiXCR from the 5' RACE reads. In the table there are 500,000 to 650,000 distinct CDR3 sequences, about a fifth of which are singletons. These data are also associated with another study on yellow fever vaccine responses in identical twins.

Sequenced material: CD4+ T cells sorted from blood. These receptor sequences come from a woman between 18 and 29 years old in good health. Each CDR3 is given without its conserved first and last residue. The D gene is left open where the match is weak. Expanded clones get a size class; other rows say once, few or many, or leave the size out.

CDR3 | J | size | D | V
SARRLPRDEQY | TRBJ2-7 | few | . | TRBV20-1
ASRPGQGDNQPQH | TRBJ1-5 | few | TRBD1 | TRBV5-1
ASSKQGALETQY | TRBJ2-5 | medium-sized | TRBD1 | TRBV12-3/TRBV12-4
ATSDQRYGYT | TRBJ1-2 | few | . | TRBV24-1
ASSQDPASGSFQETQY | TRBJ2-5 | few | TRBD2 | TRBV4-2
ASSYPISGANVLT | TRBJ2-6 | . | . | TRBV6-5
ASSRSRTLAGGYNEQF | TRBJ2-1 | . | TRBD2 | TRBV12-3/TRBV12-4
ASSASRNTEAF | TRBJ1-1 | . | . | TRBV7-6
ASTSFTDTQY | TRBJ2-3 | . | . | TRBV6-5
ASSLAFETNSPLH | TRBJ1-6 | few | . | TRBV7-2
ASSLRNTANYGYT | TRBJ1-2 | . | . | TRBV12-3/TRBV12-4
ASSIAGFVYNEQF | TRBJ2-1 | . | . | TRBV19
ASSSRAGGPDTQY | TRBJ2-3 | few | TRBD2 | TRBV5-1
ASSQGVSEQF | TRBJ2-1 | few | . | TRBV14
AEEEGTGELF | TRBJ2-2 | many | . | TRBV12-3/TRBV12-4
ASSFGRALATGELF | TRBJ2-2 | few | . | TRBV12-3/TRBV12-4
ASSHDTNSGNTIY | TRBJ1-3 | . | . | TRBV4-1
SARDWLAGGIDTQY | TRBJ2-3 | . | TRBD2 | TRBV20-1
ASSGQGSTTEAF | TRBJ1-1 | few | TRBD1 | TRBV2
ASSTTSGSLKQF | TRBJ2-1 | few | . | TRBV11-3